One and the same sample provided the 8 T cell receptor beta chains below, sequenced in a study of blood T cell repertoires in COVID-19. Measured with immunoSEQ multiplex PCR; TCRdb has only the in-frame clones, and not every one. Here the sample spans some 430,000 clones, roughly 91% being singletons. The specimen sequenced was PBMCs or T cells enriched from blood (not recorded which). Receptor source: a man younger than 30 who had recovered from COVID-19.

The rearrangement uses TRBV6-5 and TRBJ1-4; 8 nucleotides match TRBD1. Unmatched junction bases numbered 6, after V lost 3 bases and J lost 12 bases. CDR3 size: 13 residues. Germline assignment: CDR1 MNHEY and CDR2 SVGAGI. CDR3: CASSYVETGELFF. The CDR3 DNA is TGTGCCAGCAGTTATGTGGAGACAGGGGAACTGTTTTTT.

The rearrangement uses TRBV2 and TRBJ1-6; TRBD1 aligns across 7 bases. Germline CDR1 and CDR2: SNHLY and FYNNEI. The CDR3 runs to 15 residues. V lost 9 bases and J lost 0; bases outside the gene matches: 5. CDR3 residues: CARDRASSYNSPLHF. The CDR3 coding sequence is TGTGCCAGAGACAGGGCGAGCTCCTATAATTCACCCCTCCACTTT.

J is TRBJ2-1 and V is TRBV4-1; 7 bases are a match to TRBD1. Per the germline V gene, CDR1 is MGHRA and CDR2 is YSYEKL. The ends lost 6 bases at V and 3 bases at J; junction bases unmatched: 5. The CDR3 length is 14 residues. The chain's CDR3 is CASRPDRDYNEQFF. For the CDR3, the DNA is TGCGCCAGCAGACCCGACAGGGACTACAATGAGCAGTTCTTC.

This clone was counted between two and nine times. This chain connects TRBV19 to TRBJ1-5; D remains unclear. Germline values: CDR1 LNHDA, CDR2 SQIVND (reference sequence). The CDR3 contains 12 residues. The V gene lost 6 bases and the J gene lost 3 bases, with 6 bases spanning the gap. The CDR3 region has the DNA TGTGCCAGTAGGTCCCTCAATCAGCCCCAGCATTTT. It is translated as CASRSLNQPQHF. Full variable domain (missing parts from reference TRBV19 and TRBJ1-5): DGGITQSPKYLFRKEGQNVTLSCEQNLNHDAMYWYRQDPGQGLRLIYYSQIVNDFQKGDIAEGYSVSREKKESFPLTVTSAQKNPTAFYLCASRSLNQPQHFGDGTRLSIL.

This chain uses TRBV28 with TRBJ2-4; 9 nucleotides match TRBD1. Germline CDR1 is MDHEN and CDR2 is SYDVKM. The CDR3 length is 14 residues. V shed 8 bases and J 7 bases; nucleotides not matched to a gene: 9. The CDR3: CASAGTGKGNIQYF. The CDR3 DNA follows: TGTGCCAGCGCCGGGACAGGGAAAGGGAACATTCAGTACTTC.

The chain recombines TRBV7-8 with TRBJ1-5; D is unresolved. Germline V gene sequence: CDR1 SGHVS, CDR2 FQNEAQ. CDR3 length: 12 amino acids. The V and J ends lost 5 bases and 8 bases respectively, with 10 bases between them. The CDR3 DNA follows: TGTGCCAGCAGCCCCTCCGGGGAGCCCCAGCATTTT. Residues: CASSPSGEPQHF.

The CDR3 DNA follows: TGTGCCACTTTGAACAGGGGAGTCAGGGCTGAAGCTTTCTTT. Amino acids: CATLNRGVRAEAFF. The V and J genes are TRBV19 and TRBJ1-1, with 7 positions matching TRBD1. The CDR3 consists of 14 residues. The germline gives CDR1 LNHDA, CDR2 SQIVND (reference sequence). V shed 10 bases, J shed 6 bases, and the junction held 14 bases outside the gene matches.

The V gene is TRBV19, the J gene TRBJ1-1, with 10 nucleotides matching TRBD1. From germline, CDR1 is LNHDA and CDR2 SQIVND (reference sequence). The junction had 13 bases not matched to a gene; V was cut back by 5 bases and J by 1 base. This CDR3 has 18 amino acids. CDR3 sequence (DNA): TGTGCCAGTAGTCCCAGCACCGGGACAGGGGCCTGGAACACTGAAGCTTTCTTT. The encoded protein is CASSPSTGTGAWNTEAFF. Full variable domain (remainder filled in from reference TRBV19 and TRBJ1-1): DGGITQSPKYLFRKEGQNVTLSCEQNLNHDAMYWYRQDPGQGLRLIYYSQIVNDFQKGDIAEGYSVSREKKESFPLTVTSAQKNPTAFYLCASSPSTGTGAWNTEAFFGQGTRLTVV.